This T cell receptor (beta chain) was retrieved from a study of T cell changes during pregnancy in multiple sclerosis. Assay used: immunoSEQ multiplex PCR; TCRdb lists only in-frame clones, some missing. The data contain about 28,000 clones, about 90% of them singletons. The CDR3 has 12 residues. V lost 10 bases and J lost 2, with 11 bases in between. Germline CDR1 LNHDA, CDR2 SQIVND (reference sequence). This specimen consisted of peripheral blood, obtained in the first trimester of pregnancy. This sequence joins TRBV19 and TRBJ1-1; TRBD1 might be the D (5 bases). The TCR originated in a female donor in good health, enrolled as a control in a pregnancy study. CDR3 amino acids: CATIQENTEAFF. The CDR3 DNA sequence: TGTGCCACCATACAGGAAAACACTGAAGCTTTCTTT.